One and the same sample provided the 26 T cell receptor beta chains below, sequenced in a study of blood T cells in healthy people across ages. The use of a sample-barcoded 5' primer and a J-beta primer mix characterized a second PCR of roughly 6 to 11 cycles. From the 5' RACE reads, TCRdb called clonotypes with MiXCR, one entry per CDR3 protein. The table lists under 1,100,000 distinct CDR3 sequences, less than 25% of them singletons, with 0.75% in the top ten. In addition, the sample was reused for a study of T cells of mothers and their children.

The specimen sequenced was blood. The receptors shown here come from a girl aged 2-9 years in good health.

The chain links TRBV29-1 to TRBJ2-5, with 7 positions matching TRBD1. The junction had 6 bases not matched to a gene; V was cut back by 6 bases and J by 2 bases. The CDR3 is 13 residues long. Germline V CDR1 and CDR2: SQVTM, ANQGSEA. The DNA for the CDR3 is TGCAGCGTCGCCCGGGACAGTCAAGAGACCCAGTACTTC. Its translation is CSVARDSQETQYF.

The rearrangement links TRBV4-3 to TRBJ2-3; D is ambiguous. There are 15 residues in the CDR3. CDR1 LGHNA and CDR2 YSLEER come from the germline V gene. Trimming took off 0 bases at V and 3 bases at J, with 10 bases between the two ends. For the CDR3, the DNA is TGCGCCAGCAGCCAAGATCTGGCACGAACAGATACGCAGTATTTT. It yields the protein CASSQDLARTDTQYF.

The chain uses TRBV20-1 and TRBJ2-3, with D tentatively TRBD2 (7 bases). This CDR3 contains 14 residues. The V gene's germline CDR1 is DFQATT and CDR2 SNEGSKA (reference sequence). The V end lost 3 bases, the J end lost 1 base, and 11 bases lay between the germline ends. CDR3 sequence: CSARGGARTDTQYF. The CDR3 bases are TGCAGTGCTAGGGGGGGGGCTCGCACAGATACGCAGTATTTT.

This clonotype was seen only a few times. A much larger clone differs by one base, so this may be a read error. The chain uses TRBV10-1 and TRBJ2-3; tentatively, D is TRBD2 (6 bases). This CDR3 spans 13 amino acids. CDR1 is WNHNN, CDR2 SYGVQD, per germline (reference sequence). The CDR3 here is CACSVGTTDTQYF. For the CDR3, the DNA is TGCGCCTGCAGCGTCGGGACTACAGATACGCAGTATTTT.

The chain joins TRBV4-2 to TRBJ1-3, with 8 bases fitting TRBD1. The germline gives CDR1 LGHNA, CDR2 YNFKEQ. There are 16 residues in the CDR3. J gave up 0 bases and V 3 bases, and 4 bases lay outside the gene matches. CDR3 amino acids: CASSQDRALSGNTIYF. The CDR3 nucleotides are TGTGCCAGCAGCCAGGACAGGGCGCTCTCTGGAAACACCATATATTTT.

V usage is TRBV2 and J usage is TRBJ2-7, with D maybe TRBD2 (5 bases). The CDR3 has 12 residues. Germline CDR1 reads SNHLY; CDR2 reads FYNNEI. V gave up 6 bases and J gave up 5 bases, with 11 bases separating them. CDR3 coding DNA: TGTGCCAGCAGAAGAAGGCGGGACGAGCAGTACTTC. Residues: CASRRRRDEQYF.

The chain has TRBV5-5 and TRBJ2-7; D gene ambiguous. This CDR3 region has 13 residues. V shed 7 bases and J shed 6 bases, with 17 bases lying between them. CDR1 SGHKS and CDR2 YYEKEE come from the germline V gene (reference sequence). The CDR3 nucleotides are TGTGCCAGCGGGTTTCTCTTCAGTGTCGAGCAGTACTTC. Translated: CASGFLFSVEQYF.

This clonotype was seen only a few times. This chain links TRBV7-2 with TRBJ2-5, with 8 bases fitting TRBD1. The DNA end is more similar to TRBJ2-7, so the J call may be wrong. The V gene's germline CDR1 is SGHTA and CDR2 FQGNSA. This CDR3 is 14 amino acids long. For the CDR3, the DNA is TGTGCCAGCAGCAATACCAGGGGGCCGTACGAGCAGTACTTC. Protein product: CASSNTRGPYEQYF.

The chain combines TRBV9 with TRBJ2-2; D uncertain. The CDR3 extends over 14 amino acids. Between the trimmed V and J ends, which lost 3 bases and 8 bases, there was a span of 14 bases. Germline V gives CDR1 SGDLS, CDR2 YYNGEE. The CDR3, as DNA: TGTGCCAGCAGCGGTGTCGAGTCGTCAGGGGAGCTGTTTTTT. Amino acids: CASSGVESSGELFF.

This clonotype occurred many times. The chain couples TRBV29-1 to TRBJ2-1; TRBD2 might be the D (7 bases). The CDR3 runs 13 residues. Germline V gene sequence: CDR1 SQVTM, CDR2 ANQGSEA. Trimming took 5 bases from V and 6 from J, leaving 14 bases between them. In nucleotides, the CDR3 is TGCAGCGTTCCAGGACTAGGGGGCAATGAGCAGTTCTTC. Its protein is CSVPGLGGNEQFF.

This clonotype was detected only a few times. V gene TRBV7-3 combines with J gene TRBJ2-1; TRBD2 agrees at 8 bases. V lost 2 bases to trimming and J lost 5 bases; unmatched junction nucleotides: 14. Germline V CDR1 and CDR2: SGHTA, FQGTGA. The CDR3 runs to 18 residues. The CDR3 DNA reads TGTGCCAGCAGCTTAGAGGGCCTTCCGGGACTAGAAGACAATGAGCAGTTCTTC. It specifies CASSLEGLPGLEDNEQFF.

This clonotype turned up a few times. The DNA of the CDR3 is TGCCTTATCCTAGCGGTATTCACAGATACGCAGTATTTT. This translates into CLILAVFTDTQYF. The chain carries TRBV20-1 and TRBJ2-3; 7 bases are a match to TRBD2. From germline, CDR1 is DFQATT and CDR2 SNEGSKA (reference sequence). This CDR3 has 13 amino acids.

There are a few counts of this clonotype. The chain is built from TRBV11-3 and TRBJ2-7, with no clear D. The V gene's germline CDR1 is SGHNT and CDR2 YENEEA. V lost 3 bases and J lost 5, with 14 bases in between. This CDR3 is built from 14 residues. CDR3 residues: CASSFRQSTDEQYF. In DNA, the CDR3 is TGTGCCAGCAGCTTCAGGCAGAGTACCGACGAGCAGTACTTC.

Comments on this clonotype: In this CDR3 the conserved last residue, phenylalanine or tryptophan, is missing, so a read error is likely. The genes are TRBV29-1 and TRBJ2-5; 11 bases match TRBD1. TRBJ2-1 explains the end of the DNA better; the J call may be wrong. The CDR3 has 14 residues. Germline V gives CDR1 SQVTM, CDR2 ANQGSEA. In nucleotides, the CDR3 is TGCAGCGTTGGGGGGACAGGGGGGAGTAGTGAGCAGTTCCTC. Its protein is CSVGGTGGSSEQFL.

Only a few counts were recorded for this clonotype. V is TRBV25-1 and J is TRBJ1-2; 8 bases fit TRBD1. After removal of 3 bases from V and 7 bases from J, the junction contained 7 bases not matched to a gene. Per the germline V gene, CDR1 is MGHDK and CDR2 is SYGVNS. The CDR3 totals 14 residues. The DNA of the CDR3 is TGTGCCAGCAGTGAGACAGGGGAGGGCACTGGCTACACCTTC. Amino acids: CASSETGEGTGYTF.

CDR3 bases: TGTGCCAGCAGCTCAGGGGGCGGGATCTACAATGAGCAGTTCTTC. Translating gives CASSSGGGIYNEQFF. The rearrangement joins TRBV7-2 to TRBJ2-1, with 8 nucleotides matching TRBD1. CDR1 is SGHTA, CDR2 FQGNSA, per germline. Trimming took 4 bases from V and 3 from J; bases not matched to a gene: 5. The CDR3 runs 15 residues.

The CDR3 spells CATSDLGRTYNEQFF. CDR3 bases: TGTGCCACCAGTGATCTCGGACGCACCTACAATGAGCAGTTCTTC. This chain joins TRBV24-1 and TRBJ2-1; D is unclear. The germline V gene encodes CDR1 KGHDR and CDR2 SFDVKD. CDR3 size: 15 residues. Trimming shortened V by 3 bases and J by 2 bases, and 10 bases separated the two germline ends.

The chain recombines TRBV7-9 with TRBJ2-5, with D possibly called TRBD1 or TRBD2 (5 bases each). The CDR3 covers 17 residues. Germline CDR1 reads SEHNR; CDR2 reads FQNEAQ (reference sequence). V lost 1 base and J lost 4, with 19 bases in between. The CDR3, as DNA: TGTGCCAGCAGCTTAGGCCGAGGGACCGTAGCAAGAGAGACCCAGTACTTC. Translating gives CASSLGRGTVARETQYF.

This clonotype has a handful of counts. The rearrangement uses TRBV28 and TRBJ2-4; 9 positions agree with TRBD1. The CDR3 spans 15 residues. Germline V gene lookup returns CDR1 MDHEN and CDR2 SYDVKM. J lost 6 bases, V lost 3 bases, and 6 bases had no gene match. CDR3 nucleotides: TGTGCCAGCAGTTTGGTCAGGGGACAGGGAAACATTCAGTACTTC. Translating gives CASSLVRGQGNIQYF.

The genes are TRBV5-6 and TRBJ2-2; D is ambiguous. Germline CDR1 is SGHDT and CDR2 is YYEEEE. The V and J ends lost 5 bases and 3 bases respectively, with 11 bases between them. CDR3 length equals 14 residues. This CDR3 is CASRHSVHTGELFF. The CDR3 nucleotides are TGTGCCAGCAGACACAGCGTCCACACCGGGGAGCTGTTTTTT. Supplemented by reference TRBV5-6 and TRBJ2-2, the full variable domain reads DAGVTQSPTHLIKTRGQQVTLRCSPKSGHDTVSWYQQALGQGPQFIFQYYEEEERQRGNFPDRFSGHQFPNYSSELNVNALLLGDSALYLCASRHSVHTGELFFGEGSRLTVL.

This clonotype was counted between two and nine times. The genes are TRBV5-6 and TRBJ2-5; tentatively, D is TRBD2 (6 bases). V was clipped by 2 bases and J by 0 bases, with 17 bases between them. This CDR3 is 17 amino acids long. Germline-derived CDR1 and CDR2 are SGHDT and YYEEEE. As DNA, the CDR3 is TGTGCCAGCAGCTTTTCCCTGGGACTGGGAAACCAAGAGACCCAGTACTTC. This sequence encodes CASSFSLGLGNQETQYF.

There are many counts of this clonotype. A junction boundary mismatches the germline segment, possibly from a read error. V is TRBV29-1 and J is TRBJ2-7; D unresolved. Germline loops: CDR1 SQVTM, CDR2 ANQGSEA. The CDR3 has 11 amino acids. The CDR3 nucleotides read TGCAGCGTGGAAGAGGCTTACGAGCAGTACTTC. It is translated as CSVEEAYEQYF.

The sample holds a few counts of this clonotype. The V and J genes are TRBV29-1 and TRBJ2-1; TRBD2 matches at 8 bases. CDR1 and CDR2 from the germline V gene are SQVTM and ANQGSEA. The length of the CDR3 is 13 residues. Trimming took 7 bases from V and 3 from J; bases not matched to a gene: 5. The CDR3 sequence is CSALGTSYNEQFF. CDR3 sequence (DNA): TGCAGCGCTCTCGGGACTAGCTACAATGAGCAGTTCTTC.

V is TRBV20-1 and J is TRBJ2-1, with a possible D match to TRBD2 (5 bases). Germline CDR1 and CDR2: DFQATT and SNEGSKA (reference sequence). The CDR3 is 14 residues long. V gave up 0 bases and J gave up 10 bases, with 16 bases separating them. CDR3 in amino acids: CSARDGLPGEEQFF. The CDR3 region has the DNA TGCAGTGCTAGAGATGGGCTGCCCGGGGAAGAGCAGTTCTTC.

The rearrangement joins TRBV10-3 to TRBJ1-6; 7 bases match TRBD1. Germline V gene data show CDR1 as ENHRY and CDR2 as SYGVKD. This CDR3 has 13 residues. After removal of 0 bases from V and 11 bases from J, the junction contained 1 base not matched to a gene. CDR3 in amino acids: CAISESQGAPLHF. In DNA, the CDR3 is TGTGCCATCAGTGAGTCTCAGGGGGCACCCCTCCACTTT.

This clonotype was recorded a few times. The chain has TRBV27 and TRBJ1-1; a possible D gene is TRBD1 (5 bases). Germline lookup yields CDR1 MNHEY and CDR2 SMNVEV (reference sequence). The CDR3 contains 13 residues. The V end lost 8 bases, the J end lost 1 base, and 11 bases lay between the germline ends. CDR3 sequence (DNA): TGTGCCAGCGGCCCCACAGGGAACACTGAAGCTTTCTTT. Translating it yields CASGPTGNTEAFF.